This T cell receptor beta chain was observed in a study of T cells in Graves' hyperthyroidism and ophthalmopathy. Amplification of TCR beta CDR3 regions was performed using RNA transcripts as template. Using the HTBI primer set, a first-round RT-PCR was run on the TCR CDR3. TCRdb re-derived calls from the multiplex PCR reads in MiXCR, one entry per CDR3 protein. Of about 290,000 distinct CDR3 sequences in the sample, 13% are singletons; the top ten hold 7% to 8.5%. This clonotype came up many times. The CDR3 has 15 amino acids. The germline gives CDR1 SGHAT, CDR2 FQNNGV. The germline V and J ends were trimmed by 0 bases and 2 bases, with 11 bases remaining between them.

The sequence derives from a woman under 40 with Graves' hyperthyroidism that later progressed to Graves' ophthalmopathy. The chain is built from TRBV11-2 and TRBJ2-7; tentatively, D is TRBD1 (6 bases). Sequenced sample: blood. For the CDR3, the DNA is TGTGCCAGCAGCTTAGATAGAGGACAGACCTACGAGCAGTACTTC. It codes for CASSLDRGQTYEQYF.